This T cell receptor (beta chain) was sequenced for a study of blood T cells in healthy people across ages. Study-level points and caveats: Age brought a roughly linear fall in TCR beta diversity measured per million T cells.

This clonotype was seen a single time. The antigen is not known. Through a sample-barcoded 5' primer and a J-beta primer mix, a second PCR was run for roughly 7 to 12 cycles. TCRdb re-derived calls from the 5' RACE reads in MiXCR, one entry per CDR3 protein. The table records about a million distinct CDR3 sequences, approximately 50% of them present only once. CDR3 length: 16 residues. Germline V gene sequence: CDR1 MNHEY, CDR2 SVGEGT. The clonotype originates from a woman aged 60 to 75 in good health. The sequencing input was blood. The chain recombines TRBV6-2 or TRBV6-3 with TRBJ2-1; D is unresolved. Near its end, the DNA agrees better with TRBJ2-7, so the J call may be wrong. As DNA, the CDR3 is TGTGCCAGCAGTTACTCGGGTTTTAGACCCTACAATGAGCAGTACTTC. Translating gives CASSYSGFRPYNEQYF.